Below, 29 T cell receptor beta chains from the same sample are listed, as sequenced in a study of siplizumab effects on memory and regulatory T cells. Clones were sequenced by immunoSEQ multiplex PCR, and TCRdb holds only the in-frame ones, with some missing. This sample has 100,000 to 110,000 clones, with 94% found just once. Sequenced sample: non-Treg CD4+ T cells sorted from blood. The receptors derive from a human donor in good health.

This chain links TRBV10-3 with TRBJ2-1; TRBD2 agrees at 14 bases. The CDR3 contains 16 residues. Germline values: CDR1 ENHRY, CDR2 SYGVKD. V was clipped by 0 bases and J by 7 bases; unmatched bases: 2. CDR3 residues: CAISESGTSGRNEQFF. The CDR3 DNA is TGTGCCATCAGTGAGTCGGGGACTAGCGGGAGAAATGAGCAGTTCTTC.

This chain connects TRBV7-3 to TRBJ2-5; perhaps TRBD2 as D (5 bases). The germline gives CDR1 SGHTA, CDR2 FQGTGA. The CDR3 loop spans 13 amino acids. V lost 6 bases, J lost 3 bases, and 11 bases lay in between. CDR3 protein: CASSRTPEETQYF. The CDR3 DNA is TGTGCCAGCAGTAGGACTCCTGAAGAGACCCAGTACTTC.

The gene calls are TRBV28 and TRBJ2-1, with 8 bases that match TRBD2. This CDR3 comprises 13 residues. Trimming removed 10 bases from V and 4 bases from J; junction bases left unmatched: 6. The germline V gene encodes CDR1 MDHEN and CDR2 SYDVKM. In nucleotides, the CDR3 is TGTGCCACCTTTAGCGGGGTATACAATGAGCAGTTCTTC. Translation: CATFSGVYNEQFF. The variable domain in full, completed from reference TRBV28 and TRBJ2-1, reads DVKVTQSSRYLVKRTGEKVFLECVQDMDHENMFWYRQDPGLGLRLIYFSYDVKMKEKGDIPEGYSVSREKKERFSLILESASTNQTSMYLCATFSGVYNEQFFGPGTRLTVL.

The V call is TRBV10-3, the J call TRBJ2-1; the D is unclear. CDR1 is ENHRY, CDR2 SYGVKD, per germline. The CDR3 contains 15 residues. Trimming took off 10 bases at V and 6 bases at J, with 22 bases between the two ends. The CDR3 coding sequence is TGTGCCAGCAGACCCACCCGACGCCACCGCAATGAGCAGTTCTTC. It codes for CASRPTRRHRNEQFF.

The gene calls are TRBV10-1 and TRBJ2-3; perhaps TRBD2 as D (5 bases). Trimming pared 8 bases from V and 1 base from J, leaving 10 bases between. The CDR3 length is 13 residues. Germline assignment: CDR1 WNHNN and CDR2 SYGVQD (reference sequence). The CDR3 here is CASSPGGTDTQYF. The DNA of the CDR3 is TGCGCCAGCTCGCCCGGGGGCACAGATACGCAGTATTTT.

The chain combines TRBV4-1 with TRBJ2-3; D is perhaps TRBD2 (6 bases). Looked up from germline, CDR1 is MGHRA and CDR2 is YSYEKL. The CDR3 is 19 amino acids. Deletions cut 0 bases from V and 2 bases from J, with 21 bases between. CDR3 sequence: CASSQDGTGTRGLTDTQYF. CDR3 bases: TGCGCCAGCAGCCAAGATGGGACCGGGACTCGGGGACTCACAGATACGCAGTATTTT.

The chain carries TRBV10-2 and TRBJ2-5; 10 positions match TRBD2. V gave up 5 bases and J gave up 4 bases; unmatched junction bases: 7. The CDR3 has 15 amino acids. Germline V gene data show CDR1 as WSHSY and CDR2 as SAAADI. CDR3 nucleotides: TGCGCCAGCAGTCACGGGCTAGCGGGAGTAGAGACCCAGTACTTC. Protein product: CASSHGLAGVETQYF.

A word on this clone: The same CDR3 can be traced to other DNA sequences in this sample. This chain joins TRBV19 and TRBJ2-3; D perhaps matches TRBD2 (6 bases). There are 13 residues in the CDR3. The germline CDR1 and CDR2 sequences are LNHDA and SQIVND (reference sequence). The V gene lost 3 bases and the J gene lost 3 bases, with 7 bases spanning the gap. In DNA, the CDR3 is TGTGCCAGTAGTATGGGGAGGACAGATACGCAGTATTTT. The encoded protein is CASSMGRTDTQYF. The full variable domain, rest sourced from reference TRBV19 and TRBJ2-3, is DGGITQSPKYLFRKEGQNVTLSCEQNLNHDAMYWYRQDPGQGLRLIYYSQIVNDFQKGDIAEGYSVSREKKESFPLTVTSAQKNPTAFYLCASSMGRTDTQYFGPGTRLTVL.

This chain links TRBV6-6 with TRBJ1-6; no clear D gene. CDR3 length: 12 residues. The V gene lost 6 bases and the J gene lost 10 bases, with 10 bases spanning the gap. In germline, CDR1 is MNHNY, CDR2 SVGAGI (reference sequence). Here the CDR3 reads CASRPEGSPLHF. DNA for the CDR3: TGTGCCAGCAGGCCGGAAGGGTCACCCCTCCACTTT.

The chain is built from TRBV2 and TRBJ2-3; 12 positions agree with TRBD2. Germline loops: CDR1 SNHLY, CDR2 FYNNEI. The CDR3 extends over 15 amino acids. Trimming cost V 6 bases and J 2 bases; bases outside gene matches: 3. The CDR3 coding sequence is TGTGCCAGCAGGCTAGCGGGAGGGCCCACAGATACGCAGTATTTT. Its protein product is CASRLAGGPTDTQYF.

The rearrangement links TRBV19 to TRBJ2-3, with TRBD2 matching 7 bases. In germline, CDR1 is LNHDA, CDR2 SQIVND (reference sequence). V shed 2 bases and J 2 bases; nucleotides not matched to a gene: 7. The CDR3 runs 16 residues. CDR3 nucleotide sequence: TGTGCCAGTAGTATATGGACGGGACTACCCACAGATACGCAGTATTTT. It specifies CASSIWTGLPTDTQYF. The full variable domain, with the rest looked up from reference TRBV19 and TRBJ2-3, is DGGITQSPKYLFRKEGQNVTLSCEQNLNHDAMYWYRQDPGQGLRLIYYSQIVNDFQKGDIAEGYSVSREKKESFPLTVTSAQKNPTAFYLCASSIWTGLPTDTQYFGPGTRLTVL.

The chain carries TRBV7-9 and TRBJ1-2; a possible D gene is TRBD1 (6 bases). Germline values: CDR1 SEHNR, CDR2 FQNEAQ (reference sequence). The CDR3 totals 14 residues. V lost 3 bases to trimming and J lost 10 bases, with 18 bases between them. The CDR3 here is CASSLNTGTPNYTF. The CDR3 DNA reads TGTGCCAGCAGCTTGAATACCGGGACACCAAACTACACCTTC.

The chain links TRBV7-2 to TRBJ2-3; maybe TRBD2 (6 bases). V lost 7 bases to trimming and J lost 10 bases, with 18 bases between them. Per the germline V gene, CDR1 is SGHTA and CDR2 is FQGNSA. The CDR3 runs to 13 residues. CDR3 nucleotides: TGTGCCAGCACCCCGCAGGTCCTAGCGCCGCAGTATTTT. This gives the protein CASTPQVLAPQYF.

The gene calls are TRBV28 and TRBJ2-5; 12 bases match TRBD2. Unmatched junction bases numbered 4, after V lost 6 bases and J lost 2 bases. Germline CDR1 and CDR2: MDHEN and SYDVKM. This CDR3 is 15 amino acids long. CDR3: CASSKGTSGQETQYF. DNA for the CDR3: TGTGCCAGCAGCAAAGGGACTAGCGGGCAAGAGACCCAGTACTTC. Full variable domain (outside the CDR3, taken from reference TRBV28 and TRBJ2-5): DVKVTQSSRYLVKRTGEKVFLECVQDMDHENMFWYRQDPGLGLRLIYFSYDVKMKEKGDIPEGYSVSREKKERFSLILESASTNQTSMYLCASSKGTSGQETQYFGPGTRLLVL.

The chain carries TRBV15 and TRBJ1-2; TRBD1 matches at 10 bases. CDR3 length: 13 amino acids. V lost 5 bases to trimming and J lost 7 bases; unmatched junction nucleotides: 4. Per germline, CDR1 LNHNV and CDR2 YYDKDF (reference sequence). CDR3 sequence reads: CATSWRQGAGYTF. CDR3 DNA: TGTGCCACCAGCTGGCGACAGGGGGCTGGCTACACCTTC.

The J gene is TRBJ2-6, the V gene TRBV12-5, with D possibly matching TRBD2 (6 bases). This CDR3 spans 20 amino acids. V lost 1 base to trimming and J lost 0 bases, with 19 bases between them. Per the germline V gene, CDR1 is LGHNT and CDR2 is FRNRAP. The CDR3 region has the DNA TGTGCTAGTGGTTTGGATTTAGGAGGGTGGGGAGACTCTGGGGCCAACGTCCTGACTTTC. Translation gives CASGLDLGGWGDSGANVLTF.

This clone occurred once. V and J are TRBV6-1 and TRBJ2-3; D remains unclear. Trimming took 3 bases from V and 4 from J, leaving 11 bases between them. Per the germline V gene, CDR1 is MNHNS and CDR2 is SASEGT. The CDR3 has 14 amino acids. The CDR3 DNA follows: TGTGCCAGCAGTGAGGTGGGGTTTGCAGATACGCAGTATTTT. It specifies CASSEVGFADTQYF.

This chain links TRBV18 with TRBJ1-1; TRBD1 aligns across 7 bases. Germline lookup yields CDR1 KGHSH and CDR2 LQKENI. The trim removed 3 bases at V and 0 bases at J, leaving 7 bases unmatched. There are 16 residues in the CDR3. The CDR3: CASSPDRVKLNTEAFF. CDR3 coding DNA: TGTGCCAGCTCACCTGACAGGGTTAAATTGAACACTGAAGCTTTCTTT.

The CDR3 DNA sequence: TGTGCCAGCAGGGAACAGGGTACGGAGACCCAGTACTTC. Protein product: CASREQGTETQYF. The chain has TRBV6-1 and TRBJ2-5; weak D call: TRBD1 (6 bases). There are 13 residues in the CDR3. CDR1 and CDR2 (germline): MNHNS, SASEGT. The V end was cut by 6 bases, the J end by 5 bases, with 13 bases between.

There are a few counts of this clone. V gene TRBV7-9 combines with J gene TRBJ1-1, with D hard to call. Germline-derived CDR1 and CDR2 are SEHNR and FQNEAQ (reference sequence). Trimming removed 5 bases from V and 2 bases from J, with 6 bases in between. The CDR3 totals 12 residues. CDR3 nucleotides: TGTGCCAGCAGCCGAATAAACACTGAAGCTTTCTTT. Its protein product is CASSRINTEAFF.

The chain joins TRBV15 to TRBJ2-7; 7 bases map to TRBD1. After removal of 5 bases from V and 4 bases from J, the junction contained 11 bases not matched to a gene. The CDR3 totals 15 residues. Germline V lookup: CDR1 LNHNV, CDR2 YYDKDF (reference sequence). The CDR3 here is CATSVQTGLGYEQYF. CDR3 nucleotide sequence: TGTGCCACCAGCGTCCAGACAGGGTTGGGATACGAGCAGTACTTC.

The chain links TRBV5-8 to TRBJ2-1, with TRBD2 as a possible D gene (6 bases). V lost 3 bases and J lost 4, with 11 bases in between. Per germline, CDR1 SGHTS and CDR2 YDEGEE. The length of the CDR3 is 14 residues. The CDR3 DNA reads as TGTGCCAGCAGCTGGAGGGCCACGTACAATGAGCAGTTCTTC. Its translation is CASSWRATYNEQFF.

This chain connects TRBV28 to TRBJ1-2, with a tentative D call TRBD1 (6 bases). The germline V gene encodes CDR1 MDHEN and CDR2 SYDVKM. V was shortened by 5 bases and J by 4 bases, with 17 bases between the two germline ends. The CDR3 totals 15 residues. CDR3 nucleotide sequence: TGTGCCAGCAGTCCCTGGGACAAAACCTTCTATGGCTACACCTTC. Amino acids: CASSPWDKTFYGYTF.

The rearrangement joins TRBV18 to TRBJ2-1, with a weak D call TRBD2 (6 bases). V was pared by 1 base and J by 14 bases, with 18 bases between. CDR3 length: 14 amino acids. CDR1 and CDR2 from the germline V gene are KGHSH and LQKENI. CDR3 nucleotide sequence: TGTGCCAGCTCACCACGGGGATCCGGAGGGCCGAAGTTCTTC. This sequence encodes CASSPRGSGGPKFF.

The CDR3 is CASSRTSGGTQYF. The DNA for the CDR3 is TGTGCCAGCAGTCGGACTAGCGGGGGGACCCAGTACTTC. The genes are TRBV6-5 and TRBJ2-5; 13 bases match TRBD2. This CDR3 is 13 amino acids long. Germline V gene lookup returns CDR1 MNHEY and CDR2 SVGAGI. V gave up 5 bases and J gave up 7 bases; unmatched junction bases: 1.

The chain has TRBV21-1 and TRBJ2-1; the D call TRBD2 from the table was never checked on the DNA. TRBV21-1 is classified as a pseudogene. CDR3 length equals 16 residues. CDR3: CASSPIEGSGDNEQFF. CDR3 sequence (DNA): TGTGCCAGCAGCCCCATCGAGGGTTCTGGAGACAATGAGCAGTTCTTC.

The chain has TRBV18 and TRBJ2-7; D assignment may be TRBD1 or TRBD2 (5 bases each). The CDR3 spans 15 residues. The V and J ends lost 4 bases and 1 base respectively, with 14 bases between them. The germline V gene has CDR1 KGHSH and CDR2 LQKENI. CDR3 residues: CASSLPGGGSYEQYF. CDR3 sequence (DNA): TGTGCCAGCTCACTCCCGGGTGGGGGATCCTACGAGCAGTACTTC.

This chain joins TRBV10-1 and TRBJ2-1; unclear D gene. V lost 5 bases and J lost 7, with 15 bases in between. In germline, CDR1 is WNHNN, CDR2 SYGVQD (reference sequence). This CDR3 is built from 14 residues. Here the CDR3 DNA reads TGCGCCAGCAGTTCTAACTATCGGGCGAATGAGCAGTTCTTC. Residues: CASSSNYRANEQFF.

The chain uses TRBV7-8 and TRBJ1-4; D is uncertain. Germline loops: CDR1 SGHVS, CDR2 FQNEAQ. The CDR3 loop spans 14 amino acids. Trimming took off 6 bases at V and 4 bases at J, with 12 bases between the two ends. In nucleotides, the CDR3 is TGTGCCAGCAGTTCGTCCAGACATAATGAAAAACTGTTTTTT. Its translation: CASSSSRHNEKLFF. The complete variable domain, with remaining parts taken from reference TRBV7-8 and TRBJ1-4, reads GAGVSQSPRYKVAKRGQDVALRCDPISGHVSLFWYQQALGQGPEFLTYFQNEAQLDKSGLPSDRFFAERPEGSVSTLKIQRTQQEDSAVYLCASSSSRHNEKLFFGSGTQLSVL.